These 23 T cell receptor beta chains came from one sample sequenced in a study of beta chain features in type 1 diabetes. Isolated RNA was reverse transcribed in full, so expressed TCRB transcripts were sequenced. Sequenced by immunoSEQ multiplex PCR; TCRdb stores in-frame clones only, minus some. The repertoire includes about 150,000 clones, less than 9.5% of them detected once, and approximately 2.2% sits in the top ten. The source material was central memory CD4+ T cells from blood. Receptors were obtained from a woman aged 18-29 years in good health.

This clone showed up many times. The rearrangement links TRBV30 to TRBJ2-6, with D possibly matching TRBD2 (6 bases). This CDR3 contains 15 residues. Germline CDR1 is GTSNPN and CDR2 is SVGIG (reference sequence). Trimming removed 0 bases at V and 0 bases at J, with 6 bases between. CDR3 DNA sequence: TGTGCCTGGAGTGTGGGAGGCTCTGGGGCCAACGTCCTGACTTTC. Amino acid sequence: CAWSVGGSGANVLTF.

V and J are TRBV30 and TRBJ2-5, with TRBD2 matching 12 bases. The V segment lost 3 bases and the J segment 6 bases; nucleotides outside the gene matches: 5. Germline V gene data show CDR1 as GTSNPN and CDR2 as SVGIG (reference sequence). The CDR3 spans 14 residues. The CDR3 nucleotides read TGTGCCTGGAGATATACTAGCGGGGGGAAGACCCAGTACTTC. It specifies CAWRYTSGGKTQYF.

This chain joins TRBV4-2 and TRBJ2-5; no definite D call. The CDR3 is made up of 13 amino acids. Germline CDR1 LGHNA, CDR2 YNFKEQ. V lost 0 bases and J 4 bases, leaving 6 bases between the germline ends. The CDR3 region is CASSQETGETQYF. Here the CDR3 DNA reads TGTGCCAGCAGCCAAGAAACTGGAGAGACCCAGTACTTC.

A few counts support this clone. The rearrangement joins TRBV5-1 to TRBJ2-3; weak D call: TRBD1 (5 bases). The germline V and J ends were trimmed by 4 bases and 4 bases, with 13 bases remaining between them. Germline V CDR1 and CDR2: SGHRS, YFSETQ. CDR3 length equals 14 residues. This CDR3 reads CASSPRAGPDTQYF. The CDR3 nucleotides are TGCGCCAGCAGCCCAAGGGCAGGGCCAGATACGCAGTATTTT.

The sample holds a few counts of this clone. J is TRBJ1-2 and V is TRBV7-9; a weak D match, TRBD1 (6 bases). CDR3 length: 14 amino acids. Germline V lookup: CDR1 SEHNR, CDR2 FQNEAQ (reference sequence). The germline V and J ends were trimmed by 5 bases and 6 bases, with 16 bases remaining between them. In DNA form, the CDR3 reads TGTGCCAGCAGCCTGGGCCCCGAGGGGGATGGCTACACCTTC. It translates to CASSLGPEGDGYTF.

V gene TRBV5-6 combines with J gene TRBJ2-3, with 7 bases matching TRBD2. The V gene's germline CDR1 is SGHDT and CDR2 YYEEEE. The CDR3 covers 16 residues. The ends lost 2 bases at V and 1 base at J; junction bases unmatched: 7. The CDR3 DNA is TGTGCCAGCAGCTTACCCGGGCTAGCGGGCACAGATACGCAGTATTTT. This sequence encodes CASSLPGLAGTDTQYF.

This clone was found a few times. The gene calls are TRBV7-2 and TRBJ2-4; TRBD2 might be the D (5 bases). This CDR3 region has 15 residues. Trimming removed 5 bases from V and 0 bases from J, with 11 bases in between. The germline V gene encodes CDR1 SGHTA and CDR2 FQGNSA. The CDR3 reads CASSTNRGAKNIQYF. The CDR3 DNA is TGTGCCAGCAGCACCAACCGGGGAGCCAAAAACATTCAGTACTTC.

This clone was recorded a few times. V usage is TRBV7-2 and J usage is TRBJ1-2; 7 nucleotides agree with TRBD1. J was trimmed by 4 bases and V by 5 bases; bases with no gene match: 7. This CDR3 comprises 14 residues. The germline V gene has CDR1 SGHTA and CDR2 FQGNSA. Written as DNA, the CDR3 is TGTGCCAGCAGCAACATGACAGGGCCCTATGGCTACACCTTC. This sequence encodes CASSNMTGPYGYTF.

There are a few counts of this clone. This chain links TRBV5-1 with TRBJ2-1; possible D gene TRBD1, 6 bases. Looked up from germline, CDR1 is SGHRS and CDR2 is YFSETQ. This CDR3 region has 15 residues. The V and J ends lost 0 bases and 8 bases respectively, with 15 bases between them. CDR3 in DNA: TGCGCCAGCAGCTTGGGGGGGCCCCTGGGGGATGAGCAGTTCTTC. Translation: CASSLGGPLGDEQFF.

This clone has only a few counts. The rearrangement uses TRBV7-2 and TRBJ1-2, with 9 bases identical to TRBD1. The germline CDR1 and CDR2 sequences are SGHTA and FQGNSA. The CDR3 is 15 residues long. The V and J ends lost 5 bases and 7 bases, in that order; junction bases with no gene match: 11. The CDR3 coding sequence is TGTGCCAGCAGCAGGACAGGGGAAGCATCGGGTGGCTACACCTTC. Translation: CASSRTGEASGGYTF.

V usage is TRBV11-2 and J usage is TRBJ1-1; 10 bases map to TRBD1. Germline V gene lookup returns CDR1 SGHAT and CDR2 FQNNGV. This CDR3 comprises 16 residues. V lost 3 bases and J lost 4; bases outside the gene matches: 8. CDR3 amino acids: CASSFPDRGRGTEAFF. CDR3 bases: TGTGCCAGCAGCTTTCCCGACAGGGGGCGAGGCACTGAAGCTTTCTTT.

This clone was counted between two and nine times. V and J are TRBV7-6 and TRBJ1-5, with D maybe TRBD1 (6 bases). Germline V gene lookup returns CDR1 SGHVS and CDR2 FNYEAQ. The V and J ends lost 5 bases and 4 bases respectively, with 12 bases between them. The CDR3 runs to 14 residues. In DNA form, the CDR3 reads TGTGCCAGCAGCCAAGAGCAGGGGAATCAGCCCCAGCATTTT. This sequence encodes CASSQEQGNQPQHF.

This clone turned up a few times. The rearrangement links TRBV29-1 to TRBJ1-5; 7 nucleotides line up with TRBD1. Trimming at V came to 6 bases and at J to 5 bases, leaving 7 bases not matched to a gene. Germline V gives CDR1 SQVTM, CDR2 ANQGSEA. The CDR3 is 13 residues long. The CDR3 bases are TGCAGCGTGCGACAGGGATCCGATCAGCCCCAGCATTTT. Protein: CSVRQGSDQPQHF.

The chain employs TRBV6-5 and TRBJ2-2; 9 nucleotides align to TRBD1. V lost 7 bases to trimming and J lost 6 bases; unmatched junction nucleotides: 3. Germline loops: CDR1 MNHEY, CDR2 SVGAGI. The CDR3 covers 13 residues. The CDR3 reads CASKTGGPGELFF. CDR3 nucleotides: TGTGCCAGCAAGACAGGGGGACCCGGGGAGCTGTTTTTT.

The table lists this clone with a few counts. This chain links TRBV28 with TRBJ1-5; D is uncertain. The CDR3 runs 11 residues. Trimming stripped 3 bases from V and 8 bases from J, with 5 bases between. Germline CDR1 reads MDHEN; CDR2 reads SYDVKM. CDR3 residues: CASSFLEPQHF. CDR3 bases: TGTGCCAGCAGTTTCCTTGAGCCCCAGCATTTT.

The table lists this clone with a few counts. This sequence joins TRBV18 and TRBJ1-1; TRBD1 is a possible D gene (6 bases). Germline V gives CDR1 KGHSH, CDR2 LQKENI. V was trimmed by 3 bases and J by 3 bases, leaving 17 bases between them. This CDR3 comprises 16 residues. The chain's CDR3 is CASSPIQGVGDTEAFF. In nucleotides, the CDR3 is TGTGCCAGCTCACCCATACAGGGCGTTGGGGACACTGAAGCTTTCTTT.

The J gene is TRBJ1-6, the V gene TRBV7-2; 7 bases are a match to TRBD1. Germline V gene lookup returns CDR1 SGHTA and CDR2 FQGNSA. This CDR3 spans 14 amino acids. Trimming removed 3 bases from V and 9 bases from J; junction bases left unmatched: 5. CDR3 region: CASSFDRARSPLHF. In nucleotides, the CDR3 is TGTGCCAGCAGCTTCGACAGGGCTCGTTCACCCCTCCACTTT.

There are a few counts of this clone. This chain links TRBV2 with TRBJ2-3; maybe TRBD1 (6 bases). The CDR3 spans 14 residues. Trimming stripped 3 bases from V and 2 bases from J, with 9 bases between. Germline assignment: CDR1 SNHLY and CDR2 FYNNEI. CDR3 nucleotides: TGTGCCAGCAGTGACCTGGGGGCCACAGATACGCAGTATTTT. This encodes CASSDLGATDTQYF.

This clone was seen more than once but under ten times. This sequence joins TRBV2 and TRBJ1-5; D remains unclear. The CDR3 is made up of 14 amino acids. Germline CDR1 SNHLY, CDR2 FYNNEI. V dropped 7 bases and J dropped 1 base, with 11 bases sitting between them. CDR3 amino acids: CASKRRESNQPQHF. CDR3 DNA: TGTGCCAGCAAAAGAAGGGAGAGCAATCAGCCCCAGCATTTT. The whole variable domain, filled in from reference TRBV2 and TRBJ1-5, reads EPEVTQTPSHQVTQMGQEVILRCVPISNHLYFYWYRQILGQKVEFLVSFYNNEISEKSEIFDDQFSVERPDGSNFTLKIRSTKLEDSAMYFCASKRRESNQPQHFGDGTRLSIL.

The genes are TRBV18 and TRBJ1-2; 7 nucleotides agree with TRBD1. The CDR3 length is 14 residues. V gave up 5 bases and J gave up 3 bases; unmatched junction bases: 6. Germline CDR1 is KGHSH and CDR2 is LQKENI. CDR3 DNA: TGTGCCAGCTCAAACGGACAGGCTGACTATGGCTACACCTTC. Translated: CASSNGQADYGYTF.

The chain carries TRBV10-3 and TRBJ1-5; 9 nucleotides line up with TRBD1. The CDR3 length is 17 residues. Germline CDR1 reads ENHRY; CDR2 reads SYGVKD. V lost 5 bases and J lost 0; bases outside the gene matches: 8. Here the CDR3 DNA reads TGTGCCATCAGTCCGGGACAGGGATCCCCTAGCAATCAGCCCCAGCATTTT. This codes for CAISPGQGSPSNQPQHF.

This clone has more than one count but fewer than ten. The chain employs TRBV5-1 and TRBJ1-5, with 7 bases matching TRBD1. With 0 bases clipped from V and 6 bases from J, the junction kept 6 bases outside the gene matches. This CDR3 region has 15 residues. Germline V CDR1 and CDR2: SGHRS, YFSETQ. CDR3 nucleotides: TGCGCCAGCAGCTTGGGAGACAGGGATGCTCAGCCCCAGCATTTT. This gives the protein CASSLGDRDAQPQHF. Full variable domain (outside the CDR3, taken from reference TRBV5-1 and TRBJ1-5): KAGVTQTPRYLIKTRGQQVTLSCSPISGHRSVSWYQQTPGQGLQFLFEYFSETQRNKGNFPGRFSGRQFSNSRSEMNVSTLELGDSALYLCASSLGDRDAQPQHFGDGTRLSIL.

The chain couples TRBV7-9 to TRBJ1-2; 8 nucleotides agree with TRBD1. The CDR3 is 15 amino acids. Germline V gene lookup returns CDR1 SEHNR and CDR2 FQNEAQ (reference sequence). V lost 5 bases, J lost 3 bases, and 8 bases stayed unmatched. CDR3 loop: CASSQGQGLYYGYTF. The CDR3 coding sequence is TGTGCCAGCAGCCAAGGACAGGGCCTCTACTATGGCTACACCTTC.